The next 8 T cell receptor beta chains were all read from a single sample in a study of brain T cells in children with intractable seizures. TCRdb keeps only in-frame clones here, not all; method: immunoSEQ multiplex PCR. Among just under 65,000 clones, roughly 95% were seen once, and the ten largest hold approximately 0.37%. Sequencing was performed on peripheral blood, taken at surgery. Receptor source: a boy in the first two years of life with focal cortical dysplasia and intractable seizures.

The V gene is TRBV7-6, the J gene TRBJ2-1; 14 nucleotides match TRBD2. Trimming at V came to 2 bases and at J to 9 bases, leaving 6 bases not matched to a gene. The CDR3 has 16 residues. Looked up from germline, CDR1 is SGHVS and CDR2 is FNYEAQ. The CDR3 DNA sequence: TGTGCCAGCAGCTTAATGACTAGCGGGAGGGTCCCTGAGCAGTTCTTC. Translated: CASSLMTSGRVPEQFF.

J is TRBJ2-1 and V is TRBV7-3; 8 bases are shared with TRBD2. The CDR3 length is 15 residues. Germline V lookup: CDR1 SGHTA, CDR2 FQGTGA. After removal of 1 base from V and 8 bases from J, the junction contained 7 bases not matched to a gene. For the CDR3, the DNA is TGTGCCAGCAGCTTAAACGGACTAGCCTTGGATGAGCAGTTCTTC. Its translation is CASSLNGLALDEQFF.

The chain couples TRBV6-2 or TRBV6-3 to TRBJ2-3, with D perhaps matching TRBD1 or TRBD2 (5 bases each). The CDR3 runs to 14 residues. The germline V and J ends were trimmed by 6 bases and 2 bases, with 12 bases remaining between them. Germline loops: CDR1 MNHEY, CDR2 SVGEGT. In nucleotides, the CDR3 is TGTGCCAGCAGCCTGGGACCCGACACAGATACGCAGTATTTT. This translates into CASSLGPDTDTQYF.

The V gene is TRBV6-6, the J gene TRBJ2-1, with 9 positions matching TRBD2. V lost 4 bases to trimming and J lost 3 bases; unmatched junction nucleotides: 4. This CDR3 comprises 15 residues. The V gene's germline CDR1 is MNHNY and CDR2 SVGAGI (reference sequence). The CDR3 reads CASSLAGEGYNEQFF. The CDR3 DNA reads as TGTGCCAGCAGTTTAGCGGGAGAAGGCTACAATGAGCAGTTCTTC.

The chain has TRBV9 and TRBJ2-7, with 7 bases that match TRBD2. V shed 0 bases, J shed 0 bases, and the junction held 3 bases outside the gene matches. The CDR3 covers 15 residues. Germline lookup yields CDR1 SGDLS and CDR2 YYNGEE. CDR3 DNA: TGTGCCAGCAGCGTAGGTCTAGCGGCCTCCTACGAGCAGTACTTC. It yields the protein CASSVGLAASYEQYF. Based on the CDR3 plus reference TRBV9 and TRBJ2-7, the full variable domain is DSGVTQTPKHLITATGQRVTLRCSPRSGDLSVYWYQQSLDQGLQFLIQYYNGEERAKGNILERFSAQQFPDLHSELNLSSLELGDSALYFCASSVGLAASYEQYFGPGTRLTVT.

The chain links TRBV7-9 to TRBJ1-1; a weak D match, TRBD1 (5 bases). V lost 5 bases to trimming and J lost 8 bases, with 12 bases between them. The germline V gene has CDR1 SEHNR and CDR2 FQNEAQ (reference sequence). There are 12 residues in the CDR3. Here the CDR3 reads CASSRVWTEAFF. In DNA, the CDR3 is TGTGCCAGCAGCAGAGTGTGGACAGAAGCTTTCTTT. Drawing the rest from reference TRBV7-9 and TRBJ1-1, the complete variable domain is DTGVSQNPRHKITKRGQNVTFRCDPISEHNRLYWYRQTLGQGPEFLTYFQNEAQLEKSRLLSDRFSAERPKGSFSTLEIQRTEQGDSAMYLCASSRVWTEAFFGQGTRLTVV.

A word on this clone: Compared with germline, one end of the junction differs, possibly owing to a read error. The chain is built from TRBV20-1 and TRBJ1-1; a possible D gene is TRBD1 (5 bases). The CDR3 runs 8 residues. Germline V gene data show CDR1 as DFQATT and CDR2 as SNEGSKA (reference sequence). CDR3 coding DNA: TGCAGTGCAAGCCGGGGGGTCTTT. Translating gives CSASRGVF.

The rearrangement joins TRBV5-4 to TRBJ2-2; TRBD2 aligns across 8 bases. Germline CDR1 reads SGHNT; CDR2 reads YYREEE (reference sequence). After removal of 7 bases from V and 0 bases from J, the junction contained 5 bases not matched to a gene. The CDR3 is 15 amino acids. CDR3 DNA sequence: TGTGCCAGCGAACCGGGACTAGCGAACACCGGGGAGCTGTTTTTT. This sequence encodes CASEPGLANTGELFF.